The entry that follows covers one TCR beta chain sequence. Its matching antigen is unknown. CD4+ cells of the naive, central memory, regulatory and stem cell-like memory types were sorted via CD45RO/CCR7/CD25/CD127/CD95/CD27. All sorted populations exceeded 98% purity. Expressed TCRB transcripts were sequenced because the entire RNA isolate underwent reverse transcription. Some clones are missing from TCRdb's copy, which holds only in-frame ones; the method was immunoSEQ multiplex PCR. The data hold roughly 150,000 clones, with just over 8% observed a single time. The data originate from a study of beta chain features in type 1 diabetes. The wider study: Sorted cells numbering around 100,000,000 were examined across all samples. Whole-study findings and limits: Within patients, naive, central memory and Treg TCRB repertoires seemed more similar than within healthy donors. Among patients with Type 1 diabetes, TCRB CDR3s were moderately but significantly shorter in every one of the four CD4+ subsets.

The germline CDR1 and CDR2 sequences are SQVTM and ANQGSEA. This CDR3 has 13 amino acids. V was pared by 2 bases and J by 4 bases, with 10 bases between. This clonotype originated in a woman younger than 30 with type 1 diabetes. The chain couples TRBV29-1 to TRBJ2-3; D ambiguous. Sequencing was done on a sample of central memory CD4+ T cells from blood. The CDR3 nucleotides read TGCAGCGTTGAACGGGTTAGTTCAGATACGCAGTATTTT. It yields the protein CSVERVSSDTQYF.